A single sample gave rise to the 25 T cell receptor gamma chains below, sequenced in a study of γδ T cells in repeated Plasmodium falciparum infection. Flow sorting of PBMC yielded separate Vgamma9/Vdelta2+ and Vdelta2-negative gammadelta T cell populations for bulk repertoire analysis. TCRdb re-called the multiplex PCR reads using CATT. The data show some 30,000 gamma-chain clones, under 1.5% seen once. The sequencing sample was made of gamma-delta T cells from blood. Receptors originate from a pool of human donors (malaria-infected and uninfected, not separated).

This clone occurred many times. The protein held in TCRdb is that of a much larger clone and does not match this DNA's translation at residue 5, likely because of a read error; the protein shown is translated from the DNA. The rearrangement links TRGV9 to TRGJ1 or TRGJ2. TCRdb gives no J gene; it was assigned here by matching the DNA to germline. This CDR3 region has 11 residues. Germline lookup yields CDR1 GITISATS and CDR2 ISYDGTV (reference sequence). Unmatched junction bases numbered 5, after V lost 5 bases and J lost 7 bases. The CDR3 loop is CALWGPYKKLF. Written as DNA, the CDR3 is TGTGCCTTGTGGGGGCCCTATAAGAAACTCTTT.

Turning to this clone: A far larger clone is off by one base, so a read error is likely. Different DNA sequences within this sample yield the same CDR3. J is TRGJ1 or TRGJ2 and V is TRGV9. TCRdb does not report a J gene; here it was assigned by matching the DNA to germline references. There are 17 residues in the CDR3. J was trimmed by 8 bases and V by 0 bases; bases with no gene match: 19. Per the germline V gene, CDR1 is GITISATS and CDR2 is ISYDGTV (reference sequence). The CDR3 reads CALWEVRGQSASDKKLF. DNA for the CDR3: TGTGCCTTGTGGGAGGTGCGGGGTCAATCAGCCTCCGATAAGAAACTCTTT.

Turning to this clone: Given a far larger clone just one base away, this is likely a sequencing read error. At the DNA level, this CDR3 is encoded by other sequences in the same sample as well. The rearrangement uses TRGV9 and TRGJP. TCRdb is silent on the J gene; assignment here came from matching the DNA to germline. Germline CDR1 is GITISATS and CDR2 is ISYDGTV (reference sequence). The CDR3 contains 18 residues. Trimming cost V 4 bases and J 9 bases; bases outside gene matches: 15. CDR3 coding DNA: TGTGCCTTGTGGGAAGTGTATAGCCCAAGGTTGGGCAAAAAAATCAAGGTATTT. Protein: CALWEVYSPRLGKKIKVF.

Concerning this clone itself: This sequence is one base from a far larger clone and is likely a read error. The sample holds other DNA sequences that translate to the same CDR3. The V gene reported is TRGV9; the J gene is uncalled. From germline, CDR1 is GITISATS and CDR2 ISYDGTV (reference sequence). The CDR3 length is 13 residues. CDR3 region: CALWEVQGRKKLF. The CDR3 DNA is TGTGCCTTGTGGGAGGTGCAAGGGCGAAAGAAACTTTTT.

This clone was found many times. A much larger clone is a single base away; this may be a read error. Additional DNA sequences in this sample encode the identical CDR3. The rearrangement uses TRGV2 and TRGJP2. Germline V gives CDR1 EGSNGY, CDR2 YDSYNSKV. The junction had 3 bases not matched to a gene; V was cut back by 0 bases and J by 2 bases. The CDR3 sequence is 15 residues long. The CDR3 reads CATWDGKSSDWIKTF. The CDR3 nucleotides are TGTGCCACCTGGGACGGGAAGAGTAGTGATTGGATCAAGACGTTT.

As for this clone: The TCRdb record carries a much larger clone's protein, which differs from this DNA's translation at residue 10; a read error is the likely cause, and the protein listed here is the DNA translation. The genes are TRGV4 and TRGJP2. The J gene, left out of TCRdb, was set here by checking the DNA against germline. CDR3 size: 13 residues. Germline assignment: CDR1 EGSTGY and CDR2 YDSYTSSV. CDR3 in DNA: TGTGCCACCTGGGATTTGAGTGATTGGGTCAAGACGTTT. Translating it yields CATWDLSDWVKTF.

In this sample, this clone turned up a few times. TCRdb lists the protein of a much larger clone for this DNA, which differs at residue 12, so this is likely a read error; the protein given here is translated from the DNA itself. The V gene corresponds to TRGV4; no J gene was called. Germline lookup yields CDR1 EGSTGY and CDR2 YDSYTSSV. This CDR3 is 14 amino acids long. The CDR3 loop reads CATWDEEGGNKRLF. CDR3 DNA: TGTGCCACCTGGGATGAGGAGGGAGGAAATAAGAGACTCTTT.

The gene calls are TRGV5 and TRGJ1 or TRGJ2. The J gene is absent in TCRdb and was assigned here via DNA matching to germline. The V gene's germline CDR1 is VINAFY and CDR2 YDVSNSKD. CDR3 size: 15 residues. Unmatched junction bases numbered 10, after V lost 1 base and J lost 4 bases. The DNA of the CDR3 is TGTGCCACCTGGGACAGCGTAGTTTCCTATTATAAGAAACTCTTT. Translating gives CATWDSVVSYYKKLF.

This clone has ten or more counts. The protein TCRdb lists belongs to a much larger clone and differs from this DNA's translation at residue 5, which points to a read error; the protein shown is made from the DNA. The J gene is TRGJ1 or TRGJ2, the V gene TRGV8. TCRdb is silent on the J gene; assignment here came from matching the DNA to germline. There are 11 residues in the CDR3. Germline-derived CDR1 and CDR2 are VENAVY and YDSYNSRV. CDR3 coding DNA: TGTGCCACCTGGAATAGGCACGAGAAACTCTTT. This codes for CATWNRHEKLF.

This clone was found many times. A read error likely explains why the TCRdb protein, taken from a much larger clone, differs from this DNA's translation at residue 11; the protein shown is translated from the DNA. The chain couples TRGV9 to TRGJP1. The CDR3 is made up of 15 amino acids. CDR1 and CDR2 (germline): GITISATS, ISYDGTV (reference sequence). With V trimmed by 0 bases and J by 12 bases, 13 bases remained unmatched. In DNA form, the CDR3 reads TGTGCCTTGTGGGAGGTGCAGCTCCGAGGTGGGTTCAAGATATTT. Residues: CALWEVQLRGGFKIF.

This clone was counted between two and nine times. TCRdb's protein for this DNA is that of a much larger clone and differs from the translation at residue 10, likely a read error; the protein shown is the DNA translation. The CDR3 nucleotides are TGTGCCACCTGGGACGGAAGTAGTGATCGGATCAAGACGTTT. Its translation: CATWDGSSDRIKTF. This sequence joins TRGV2 and TRGJP2. The J gene is not listed in TCRdb, so it was assigned here from a DNA match to germline. CDR3 length: 14 amino acids. CDR1 EGSNGY and CDR2 YDSYNSKV come from the germline V gene.

This clone was seen repeatedly, ten times or more. TCRdb's entry gives the protein of a much larger clone, which mismatches this DNA's translation at residue 4, likely from a read error; the protein reported here is translated from the DNA. The chain links TRGV9 to TRGJP. No J gene is reported in TCRdb; it was inferred here by comparing the DNA with germline. The CDR3 is made up of 17 amino acids. Germline loops: CDR1 GITISATS, CDR2 ISYDGTV (reference sequence). In DNA, the CDR3 is TGTGCCTTGCGGGAGGTATTAAGAGAGTTGGGCAAAAAAATCAAGGTATTT. Protein: CALREVLRELGKKIKVF.

For this clone: Translating this DNA gives a protein that differs at residue 8 from the TCRdb one, which belongs to a much larger clone; a read error is likely, and the protein shown is this translation. The gene calls are TRGV9 and TRGJP. TCRdb gives no J gene; it was assigned here by matching the DNA to germline. Germline V gene data show CDR1 as GITISATS and CDR2 as ISYDGTV (reference sequence). CDR3 length equals 18 residues. J gave up 7 bases and V 3 bases, and 12 bases lay outside the gene matches. The DNA of the CDR3 is TGTGCCTTGTGGGAGAACTACGTGGGGGAGTTGGGCAAAAAAATCAAGGTATTT. It codes for CALWENYVGELGKKIKVF.

This clone showed up many times. This chain connects TRGV4 to TRGJ1 or TRGJ2. CDR1 is EGSTGY and CDR2 is YDSYTSSV in the germline V gene. The V gene end was trimmed by 3 bases and the J gene end by 7 bases; junction bases not matched to a gene: 9. The CDR3 has 13 residues. The CDR3 is CATWDISYYKKLF. Here the CDR3 DNA reads TGTGCCACCTGGGATATCAGTTACTATAAGAAACTCTTT.

This clone was counted at least ten times. The chain recombines TRGV9 with TRGJ1 or TRGJ2. This CDR3 is 10 amino acids long. CDR1 GITISATS and CDR2 ISYDGTV come from the germline V gene (reference sequence). V lost 6 bases and J lost 12; bases outside the gene matches: 8. The CDR3 sequence: CALWSQWKLF. The CDR3 DNA is TGTGCCTTGTGGTCCCAGTGGAAACTCTTT.

The table lists this clone with many counts. A far larger clone lies a single base away; this is likely a read error. This specimen includes other DNA sequences encoding the same CDR3. This chain connects TRGV9 to TRGJ1 or TRGJ2. No J segment appears in TCRdb, so it was assigned here by matching the sequence to germline. CDR1 is GITISATS, CDR2 ISYDGTV, per germline (reference sequence). The CDR3 spans 13 residues. The CDR3 DNA reads TGTGCCTTATGGGAGGTACCGAAATATAAGAAACTCTTT. Translated: CALWEVPKYKKLF.

This clone was counted only a few times. The protein held in TCRdb is that of a much larger clone and does not match this DNA's translation at residue 14, likely because of a read error; the protein shown is translated from the DNA. The chain uses TRGV9 and TRGJP. The J gene was missing in TCRdb and was found by matching the end of the DNA to germline. The CDR3 covers 17 residues. Germline CDR1 and CDR2: GITISATS and ISYDGTV (reference sequence). The CDR3 region has the DNA TGTGCCTTGTGGGAGGTGGTAATGGAGTTGGGCAAAAAAGTCAAGGTATTT. Its translation is CALWEVVMELGKKVKVF.

This clone was counted at least ten times. TCRdb records a much larger clone's protein for this DNA, with a difference at residue 10 that likely arises from a read error; the protein given is the translation of the DNA. The J gene is TRGJ1 or TRGJ2, the V gene TRGV9. Matching the DNA to germline supplied the J gene, which TCRdb does not give. The CDR3 is 15 residues long. V gave up 5 bases and J gave up 5 bases; unmatched junction bases: 15. CDR1 and CDR2 (germline): GITISATS, ISYDGTV (reference sequence). The CDR3 spells CALWARATGNYKKLF. CDR3 in DNA: TGTGCCTTGTGGGCAAGAGCTACCGGAAATTATAAGAAACTCTTT.

This clone was counted only a few times. The TCRdb protein, from a much larger clone, departs from this DNA's translation at residue 4, likely by read error; the protein shown derives from the DNA. The rearrangement uses TRGV9 and TRGJP. CDR3 length: 18 amino acids. Per germline, CDR1 GITISATS and CDR2 ISYDGTV (reference sequence). This CDR3 is CALLEVPIKELGKKIKVF. The CDR3 DNA follows: TGTGCCTTGTTGGAGGTGCCAATCAAAGAGTTGGGCAAAAAAATCAAGGTATTT.

This clone has at least ten counts. The amino acid sequence in TCRdb belongs to a much larger clone and departs from this DNA's translation at residue 3, likely a sequencing read error; the sequence shown is translated from the DNA. The chain uses TRGV4 and TRGJ1 or TRGJ2. TCRdb supplies no J gene; here it was assigned by aligning the nucleotide sequence to germline. There are 13 residues in the CDR3. Germline CDR1 EGSTGY, CDR2 YDSYTSSV. CDR3 protein: CAPWDGRCYKKLF. CDR3 DNA sequence: TGTGCCCCCTGGGATGGGCGGTGTTATAAGAAACTCTTT.

This clone was found many times. A much larger clone is a single base away; this may be a read error. This sample also contains other DNA sequences that code for the same CDR3. The chain carries TRGV9 and TRGJP2. CDR1 GITISATS and CDR2 ISYDGTV come from the germline V gene (reference sequence). The CDR3 is 15 amino acids. V lost 0 bases, J lost 8 bases, and 9 bases stayed unmatched. The CDR3 bases are TGTGCCTTGTGGGAGGTGCCAGGGCGGGATTGGATCAAGACGTTT. As protein: CALWEVPGRDWIKTF.

As to this clone: For this DNA, TCRdb reports the protein of a much larger clone, which diverges at residue 12, most likely from a read error; the protein presented here is translated directly from the DNA. The chain couples TRGV9 to TRGJP. The J gene, absent from TCRdb, was called here by matching the DNA to germline. This CDR3 has 17 residues. CDR1 GITISATS and CDR2 ISYDGTV come from the germline V gene (reference sequence). The CDR3 DNA reads TGTGCCTTGTGGGAGGTGAAGTTAGTGTTGGGCGAAAAAATCAAGGTATTT. Translation: CALWEVKLVLGEKIKVF.

This clone appeared a few times. A far larger clone differs by one base, so this is likely a read error. Other DNA sequences from this sample encode an identical CDR3 as well. The V gene is TRGV9, the J gene TRGJ1 or TRGJ2. The J gene, not given by TCRdb, was assigned here from a germline match of the nucleotide sequence. Germline V gene lookup returns CDR1 GITISATS and CDR2 ISYDGTV (reference sequence). This CDR3 comprises 13 residues. Written as DNA, the CDR3 is TGTGCCTTATGGGAGGTGCGGTTTCATAAGAAACTCTTT. This encodes CALWEVRFHKKLF.

With regard to this clone: The protein TCRdb gives is from a much larger clone and does not agree with this DNA's translation at residue 10, likely a read error; the protein shown here comes from the DNA. V and J are TRGV9 and TRGJ1 or TRGJ2. The J gene comes from matching the DNA to germline here; TCRdb lacks it. In germline, CDR1 is GITISATS, CDR2 ISYDGTV (reference sequence). The CDR3 sequence is 13 residues long. DNA for the CDR3: TGTGCCTTGTGGGATCGGGTTTCTTATGAGAAACTCTTT. This encodes CALWDRVSYEKLF.

This clone was observed many times. This chain joins TRGV8 and TRGJ1 or TRGJ2. The CDR3 spans 15 residues. The germline CDR1 and CDR2 sequences are VENAVY and YDSYNSRV. The ends lost 4 bases at V and 0 bases at J; junction bases unmatched: 9. CDR3 loop: CATWEDHMNYYKKLF. In DNA, the CDR3 is TGTGCCACCTGGGAAGACCATATGAATTATTATAAGAAACTCTTT.